This T cell receptor beta chain stems from a study of OX40 agonist ivuxolimab in advanced cancers. Note on this clone: Its matching antigen is unknown.

Study outcomes and limitations: Clonal expansion was among the lowest in partial responders at 0.1-3.0 mg/kg, especially CD8+. Clonal expansion was seen in CD4+ and CD8+ blood T cells by week 6 at 0.1 to 3.0 mg/kg. Among expanded peripheral T cells, antigen specificity went undetermined.

This table comes from immunoSEQ multiplex PCR, and its TCRdb copy is limited to in-frame clones, with some not included. Of roughly 41,000 clones in the sample, about 85% were seen once. The TCR was taken from an adult with an advanced solid tumor such as melanoma, head and neck, liver or kidney cancer. The sample was CD4+ or CD8+ T cells sorted from blood, taken in a trial of the OX40 agonist ivuxolimab.

The CDR3 sequence is CASSPVTYLYEQYF. The DNA for the CDR3 is TGTGCCAGCTCACCCGTCACCTACCTCTACGAGCAGTACTTC. This chain joins TRBV18 and TRBJ2-7; D remains unclear. The CDR3 loop spans 14 amino acids. Between the trimmed V and J ends, which lost 3 bases and 3 bases, there was a span of 12 bases. Per germline, CDR1 KGHSH and CDR2 LQKENI.